This T cell receptor (beta chain) appears in the sequencing data of a study of low-dose radiotherapy and immunotherapy resistance in tumors. Study in general: Study patients were administered oral aspirin at 300 mg daily for four cycles from cycle 1 day 1.

The time point here: before trial treatment. Ten or more counts support this clonotype. First-strand cDNA relied on TRAV- and TRBV-specific primers spanning alpha and beta chains. A roughly 20-cycle PCR with a constant-region primer and V-primer adapter amplified TCRs. TCRdb processed the reads anew with MiXCR; each CDR3 protein has one entry. This sample has 85,000 to 95,000 distinct CDR3 sequences; more than 8.5% occur once, and the top ten carry around 0.96%. In germline, CDR1 is DFQATT, CDR2 SNEGSKA (reference sequence). The V end was cut by 2 bases, the J end by 7 bases, with 20 bases between. This CDR3 is built from 15 residues.

The chain is built from TRBV20-1 and TRBJ2-5; perhaps TRBD2 as D (6 bases). The source material was PBMCs, sampled before treatment. This sequence was found in a male donor with prostate cancer. CDR3 coding DNA: TGCAGTGCTAGAAAGGCCGGGGGTTACCAGGGGACCCAGTACTTC. This sequence encodes CSARKAGGYQGTQYF.